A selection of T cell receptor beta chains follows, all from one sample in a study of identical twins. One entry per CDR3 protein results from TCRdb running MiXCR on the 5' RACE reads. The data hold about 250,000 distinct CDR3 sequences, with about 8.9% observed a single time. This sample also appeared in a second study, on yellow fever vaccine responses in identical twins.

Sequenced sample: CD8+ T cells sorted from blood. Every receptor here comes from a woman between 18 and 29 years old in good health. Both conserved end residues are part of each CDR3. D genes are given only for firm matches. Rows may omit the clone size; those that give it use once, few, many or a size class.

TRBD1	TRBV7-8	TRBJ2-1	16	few	CASSPLGTVSYNEQFF	TGTGCCAGCAGCCCCTTAGGGACAGTCTCCTACAATGAGCAGTTCTTC
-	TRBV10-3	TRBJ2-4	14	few	CAISDPPGENIQYF	TGTGCCATCAGCGATCCCCCGGGGGAAAACATTCAGTACTTC
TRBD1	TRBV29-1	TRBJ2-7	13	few	CSVVGTGAYEQYF	TGCAGCGTTGTTGGGACAGGGGCCTACGAGCAGTACTTC
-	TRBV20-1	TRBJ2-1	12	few	CSARTVYNEQFF	TGCAGTGCCCGGACAGTATACAATGAGCAGTTCTTC
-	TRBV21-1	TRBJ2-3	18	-	CASCQLKGLAGDTDTQYF	TGTGCCAGCTGTCAGTTAAAGGGACTAGCGGGAGACACAGATACGCAGTATTTT
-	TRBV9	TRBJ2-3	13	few	CASSVVTSDTQYF	TGTGCCAGCAGCGTAGTTACCTCAGATACGCAGTATTTT
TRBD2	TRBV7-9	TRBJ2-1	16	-	CASSPTSGVNYNEQFF	TGTGCCAGCAGCCCGACTAGCGGGGTAAATTACAATGAGCAGTTCTTC
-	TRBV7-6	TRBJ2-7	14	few	CASSLDVSSYEQYF	TGTGCCAGCAGCTTAGACGTGAGCTCCTACGAGCAGTACTTC
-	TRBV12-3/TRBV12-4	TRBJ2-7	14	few	CASSLDGISYEQYF	TGTGCCAGCAGTTTAGATGGGATCTCCTACGAGCAGTACTTC
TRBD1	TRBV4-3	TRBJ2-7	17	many	CASSSQPGQGAGYEQYF	TGCGCCAGCAGCTCACAACCGGGACAGGGGGCGGGCTACGAGCAGTACTTC
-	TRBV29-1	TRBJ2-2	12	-	CSVQGGKGELLF	TGCAGCGTGCAGGGAGGAAAGGGGGAGCTGCTTTTT
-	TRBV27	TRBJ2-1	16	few	CASRGGAVRRYNEQFF	TGTGCCAGCAGGGGGGGAGCTGTACGGCGCTACAATGAGCAGTTCTTC
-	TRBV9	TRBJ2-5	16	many	CASSADLEMGQETQYF	TGTGCCAGCAGCGCGGACCTAGAGATGGGGCAAGAGACCCAGTACTTC
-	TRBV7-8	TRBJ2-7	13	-	CASSLTLWGEQYF	TGTGCCAGCAGCTTAACTCTCTGGGGGGAGCAGTACTTC
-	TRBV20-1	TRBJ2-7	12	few	CSARAYGYEQYF	TGCAGTGCTAGAGCATACGGTTACGAGCAGTACTTC
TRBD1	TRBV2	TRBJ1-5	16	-	CASSEATRQGDQPQHF	TGTGCCAGCAGTGAAGCGACGCGACAGGGGGATCAGCCCCAGCATTTT
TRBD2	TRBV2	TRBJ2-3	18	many	CASSELAGGPLWADTQYF	TGTGCCAGCAGTGAACTAGCGGGGGGTCCGCTGTGGGCAGATACGCAGTATTTT
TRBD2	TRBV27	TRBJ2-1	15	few	CASSFRPSGGHEQFF	TGTGCCAGCAGTTTCCGGCCTAGCGGGGGGCATGAGCAGTTCTTC
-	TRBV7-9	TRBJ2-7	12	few	CASSWSDYEQYF	TGTGCCAGCAGCTGGTCCGACTACGAGCAGTACTTC
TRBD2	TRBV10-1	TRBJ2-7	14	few	CASSSSGSNYEQYF	TGCGCCAGCAGTTCCAGCGGGAGTAACTACGAGCAGTACTTC
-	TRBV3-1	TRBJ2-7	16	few	CASSQDGLNFPYEQYF	TGTGCCAGCAGCCAAGACGGGCTGAACTTCCCCTACGAGCAGTACTTC
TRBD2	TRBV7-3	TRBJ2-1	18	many	CASSQGFSGGGVYNEQFF	TGTGCCAGCAGCCAAGGGTTTAGCGGGGGAGGGGTCTACAATGAGCAGTTCTTC
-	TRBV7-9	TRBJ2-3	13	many	CAGGGFYTDTQYF	TGTGCCGGAGGGGGGTTTTACACAGATACGCAGTATTTT
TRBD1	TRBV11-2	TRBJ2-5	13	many	CASSPTGKETQYF	TGTGCCAGCAGCCCGACAGGGAAAGAGACCCAGTACTTC
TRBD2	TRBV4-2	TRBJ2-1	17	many	CASSHTGLAGDYNEQFF	TGTGCCAGCAGCCACACAGGCTTAGCGGGGGACTACAATGAGCAGTTCTTC
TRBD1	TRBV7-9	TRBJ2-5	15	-	CASSSLRGGRETQYF	TGTGCCAGCAGCTCCCTTCGAGGGGGCAGGGAGACCCAGTACTTC
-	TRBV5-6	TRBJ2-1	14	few	CASSLVRAHNEQFF	TGTGCCAGCAGCTTGGTCAGGGCCCACAATGAGCAGTTCTTC
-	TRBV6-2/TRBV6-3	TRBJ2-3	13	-	CASDGTSTDTQYF	TGTGCCAGTGACGGGACCTCCACAGATACGCAGTATTTT
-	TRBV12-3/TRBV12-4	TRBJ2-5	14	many	CASSLLGDVETQYF	TGTGCCAGCAGTTTATTGGGGGATGTAGAGACCCAGTACTTC
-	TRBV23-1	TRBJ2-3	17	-	CASSQSWTNHGTDTQYF	TGCGCCAGCAGTCAATCGTGGACCAACCACGGCACAGATACGCAGTATTTT
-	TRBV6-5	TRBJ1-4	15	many	CASSYAGPDNEKLFF	TGTGCCAGCAGTTATGCAGGCCCGGATAATGAAAAACTGTTTTTT
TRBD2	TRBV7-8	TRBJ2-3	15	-	CASSPRGTSGDTQYF	TGTGCCAGCAGCCCGCGTGGGACTAGCGGAGATACGCAGTATTTT
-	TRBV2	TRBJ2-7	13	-	CASRDTYSHEQYF	TGTGCCAGCCGGGACACCTATTCCCACGAGCAGTACTTC
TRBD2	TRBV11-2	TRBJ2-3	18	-	CASSPLWVAGTSTDTQYF	TGTGCCAGCAGCCCCCTATGGGTAGCGGGGACTAGCACAGATACGCAGTATTTT
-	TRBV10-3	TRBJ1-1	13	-	CAISERLNTEAFF	TGTGCCATCAGTGAAAGATTGAACACTGAAGCTTTCTTT
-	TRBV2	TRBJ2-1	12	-	CASCERGFGRFF	TGTGCCAGCTGTGAAAGAGGGTTCGGTCGGTTCTTC
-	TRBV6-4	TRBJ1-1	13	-	CASSRTEGTEAFF	TGTGCCAGCAGTCGCACCGAGGGTACTGAAGCTTTCTTT
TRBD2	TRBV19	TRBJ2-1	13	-	CASRPAGGPEQFF	TGTGCCAGTAGGCCAGCGGGAGGGCCTGAGCAGTTCTTC
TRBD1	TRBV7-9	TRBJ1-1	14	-	CASSPGGMNTEAFF	TGTGCCAGCAGCCCAGGGGGGATGAACACTGAAGCTTTCTTT
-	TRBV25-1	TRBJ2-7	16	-	CASSEWMGDQTYEQYF	TGTGCCAGCAGTGAATGGATGGGGGACCAAACCTACGAGCAGTACTTC
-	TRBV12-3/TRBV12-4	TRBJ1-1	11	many	CASSAQGEAFF	TGTGCCAGCAGTGCCCAGGGGGAAGCTTTCTTT
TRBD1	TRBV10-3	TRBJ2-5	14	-	CANSRDRGIETQYF	TGTGCCAACTCCCGGGACAGGGGGATCGAGACCCAGTACTTC
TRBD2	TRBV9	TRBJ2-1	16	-	CASGTSGREIGNEQFF	TGTGCCAGCGGGACTAGCGGGAGGGAAATCGGGAATGAGCAGTTCTTC
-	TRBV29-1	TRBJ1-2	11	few	CSVRSGEGYTF	TGCAGCGTTAGGTCAGGTGAAGGCTACACCTTC
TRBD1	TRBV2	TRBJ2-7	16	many	CASREPPGQVSYEQYF	TGTGCCAGCAGGGAGCCGCCGGGACAGGTCTCCTACGAGCAGTACTTC
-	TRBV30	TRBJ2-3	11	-	CAWSVGDTQYF	TGTGCCTGGAGTGTGGGAGATACGCAGTATTTT
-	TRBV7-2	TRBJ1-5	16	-	CASSLALRAQNQPQHF	TGTGCCAGCAGCTTAGCGTTGCGGGCCCAGAATCAGCCCCAGCATTTT
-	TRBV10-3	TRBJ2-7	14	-	CAISEGMGGYEQYF	TGTGCCATCAGTGAAGGCATGGGTGGCTACGAGCAGTACTTC
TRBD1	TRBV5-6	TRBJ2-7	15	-	CASSSWDRGHYEQYF	TGTGCCAGCAGCTCCTGGGACAGGGGGCACTACGAGCAGTACTTC
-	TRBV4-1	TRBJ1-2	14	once	CASSQVDGNYGYTF	TGCGCCAGCAGCCAAGTAGACGGGAACTATGGCTACACCTTC
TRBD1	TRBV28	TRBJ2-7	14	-	CASSPDREMGEQYF	TGTGCCAGCAGTCCCGACAGGGAAATGGGGGAGCAGTACTTC
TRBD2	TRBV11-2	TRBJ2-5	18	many	CASSLGPPTSGRDETQYF	TGTGCCAGCAGCTTAGGACCCCCCACTAGCGGGAGGGACGAGACCCAGTACTTC
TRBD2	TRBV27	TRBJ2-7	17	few	CATLRGLAKAFAYEQYF	TGTGCCACCCTGAGGGGACTAGCGAAAGCTTTTGCCTACGAGCAGTACTTC
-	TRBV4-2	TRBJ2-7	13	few	CASSQDTNYEQYF	TGTGCCAGCAGCCAAGATACGAATTACGAGCAGTACTTC
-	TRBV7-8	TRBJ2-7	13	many	CASNPLISYEQYF	TGTGCCAGCAACCCCCTTATTAGCTACGAGCAGTACTTC
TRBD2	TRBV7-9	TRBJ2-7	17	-	CASSPRDYSIFSYEQYF	TGTGCCAGCAGCCCCCGGGACTATTCGATATTCTCGTACGAGCAGTACTTC
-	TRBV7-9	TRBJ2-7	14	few	CASSAAMRGYEQYF	TGTGCCAGCAGCGCAGCGATGAGGGGGTACGAGCAGTACTTC